What follows describes a single T cell receptor (beta chain). Its specificity is not known. This sample includes further DNA sequences coding for the same CDR3. The source of the sample is a study of cytomegalovirus exposure and HLA in healthy donors. Study-level findings and limits: Earlier results showed most TCR beta V segments being productive about 87% or about 30% of the time. Reported results showed that the classifier diagnosed cytomegalovirus status with high specificity and sensitivity.

The donors comprised healthy bone marrow donors. V was shortened by 0 bases and J by 5 bases, with 10 bases between the two germline ends. This CDR3 region has 15 residues. Germline values: CDR1 LGHNA, CDR2 YSLEER. PCR involved 60 Vbeta and 13 Jbeta primers. Clones were sequenced by immunoSEQ multiplex PCR, and TCRdb holds only the in-frame ones, with some missing. The table has under 200,000 clones, around 77% seen once; the top ten hold less than 2.5%. The source material was PBMCs. This rearrangement joins TRBV4-3 to TRBJ1-4; D is perhaps TRBD1 (6 bases). This TCR came from a man aged 50-60 years in good health and CMV-seropositive. The CDR3 loop is CASSQDRQGNEKLFF. CDR3 in DNA: TGCGCCAGCAGCCAAGATCGCCAGGGGAATGAAAAACTGTTTTTT.